The rows below give T cell receptor beta chains drawn from one sample of a study of blood T cell repertoires in COVID-19. Generated by immunoSEQ multiplex PCR, the TCRdb table keeps only in-frame clones and is missing some. The sample has about 24,000 clones, about 81% seen once. Sequenced: peripheral blood. The source is a woman aged 70-85 years with COVID-19, enrolled during active disease. Each CDR3 is given without its conserved first and last residue.

>TRBV10-3|TRBJ2-7
ASAPGLAEQY
>TRBV18|TRBJ1-1
ASSPRGVQMNTEAF
>TRBV5-6|TRBJ1-2
ASSLFGQANYGYT
>TRBV4-2|TRBJ1-1
ASSQKNWGGQLNTEAF
>TRBV3-1/TRBV3-2|TRBJ2-1
ASSQDRATSGRPEHEQF
>TRBV19|TRBJ1-2
ASSIGLVKGYT
>TRBV5-4|TRBJ1-1
ASSLEQGSPEAF
>TRBV9|TRBJ1-2
ASSVRWTASGGYT
>TRBV6-2/TRBV6-3|TRBJ2-6
ASSFIRGTGANVLT
>TRBV5-6|TRBJ1-3
ASSLHRGLSSGNTIY
>TRBV15|TRBJ1-2
ATSRDPEAGYT
>TRBV3-1/TRBV3-2|TRBJ2-1
ASSHLPTSGTYNEQF
>TRBV11-3|TRBJ2-2
ASSASGNKWTGELF